The present entry profiles one T cell receptor (beta chain) with its context. The antigen remains undetermined. This record belongs to a study of T cell responses to AZD1222 COVID-19 vaccine. Libraries were prepared by immunoSEQ multiplex PCR; TCRdb keeps only in-frame clonotypes and omits some of them. The data show approximately 100,000 clones, 91% seen once. Overall study results and limits: Repertoires were collected only later (after the peak T cell response had occurred). Clonal diversity was possibly underestimated, and white British individuals and females predominated among donors. Regions 160-218 and 743-854 dominated among vaccine-associated CD4 TCRs spanning spike.

The CDR3 sequence is 16 residues long. V was pared by 0 bases and J by 3 bases, with 4 bases of the junction left unmatched. Germline V gene data show CDR1 as LGHNA and CDR2 as YNFKEQ. The sample in question was peripheral blood, obtained on day 0 of AZD1222 vaccination. The TCR sequence derives from an adult in good health. The rearrangement links TRBV4-2 to TRBJ2-7; 11 bases are shared with TRBD2. The CDR3 DNA reads as TGTGCCAGCAGCCAAGACCCGGGACTAGCGGACTACGAGCAGTACTTC. Amino acids: CASSQDPGLADYEQYF.